The present T cell receptor (beta chain) was sequenced within a study of T cells after yellow fever vaccination. Study summary: Each low-cell-number fraction was prepared by means of SMART-Seq v4 Ultra Low Input.

There are 13 residues in the CDR3. The V end lost 3 bases, the J end lost 7 bases, and 13 bases lay between the germline ends. Germline loops: CDR1 SGHRS, CDR2 YFSETQ. 5'RACE template switching added a universal primer site and UMIs to TCR cDNA. TCRdb passed the 5' RACE reads through MiXCR, listing each CDR3 protein once. Of some 48,000 distinct CDR3 sequences listed, more than 6% are singletons. General observations from the study: Subsequent booster samples again held most clones from primary vaccination (around 96% CD4, about 90% CD8).

The sample here was PBMCs, either bulk or a sorted T-cell subset (CD4+, CD8+, memory, or dextramer-sorted; not recorded which), taken 45 days after the yellow fever booster vaccination. The chain is built from TRBV5-1 and TRBJ1-1; no reliable D call. This clonotype was sampled from a man aged 25 to 40 who received the YFV17D yellow fever vaccine. The CDR3 DNA sequence: TGCGCCAGCAGCTGGAGGACGGCGAATGAAGCTTTCTTT. As protein: CASSWRTANEAFF.